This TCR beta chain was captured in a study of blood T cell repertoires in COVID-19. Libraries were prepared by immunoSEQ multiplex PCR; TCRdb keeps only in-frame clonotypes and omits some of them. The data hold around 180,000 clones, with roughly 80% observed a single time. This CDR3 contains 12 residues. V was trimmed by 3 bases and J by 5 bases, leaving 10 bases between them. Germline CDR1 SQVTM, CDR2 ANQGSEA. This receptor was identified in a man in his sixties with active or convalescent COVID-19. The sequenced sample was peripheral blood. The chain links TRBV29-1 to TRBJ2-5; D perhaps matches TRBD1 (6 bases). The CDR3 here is CSVEAGVETQYF. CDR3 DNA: TGCAGCGTTGAGGCAGGGGTGGAGACCCAGTACTTC.